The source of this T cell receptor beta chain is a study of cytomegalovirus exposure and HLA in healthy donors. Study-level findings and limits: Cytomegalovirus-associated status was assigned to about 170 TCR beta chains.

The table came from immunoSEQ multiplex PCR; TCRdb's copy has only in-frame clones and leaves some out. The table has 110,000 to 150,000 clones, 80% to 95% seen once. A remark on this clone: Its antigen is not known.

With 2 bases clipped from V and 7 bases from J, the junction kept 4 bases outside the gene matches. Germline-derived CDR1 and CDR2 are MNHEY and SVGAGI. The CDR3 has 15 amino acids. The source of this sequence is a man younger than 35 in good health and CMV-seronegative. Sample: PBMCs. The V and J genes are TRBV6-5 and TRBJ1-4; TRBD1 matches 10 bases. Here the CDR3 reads CASSYDRGRSEKLFF. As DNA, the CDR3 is TGTGCCAGCAGTTACGACAGGGGGCGATCTGAAAAACTGTTTTTT.